This TCR beta chain was captured in a study of T cell responses to AZD1222 COVID-19 vaccine. The CDR3 loop spans 15 amino acids. CDR1 and CDR2 from the germline V gene are MNHNS and SASEGT. After removal of 3 bases from V and 4 bases from J, the junction contained 8 bases not matched to a gene. This table comes from immunoSEQ multiplex PCR, and its TCRdb copy is limited to in-frame clones, with some not included. There are under 150,000 clones in the sample; around nine tenths occur only once, and around 1.6% lies in the top ten. The TCR sequence derives from an adult who received the AZD1222 COVID-19 vaccine. The starting material was peripheral blood, obtained 28 days after the second AZD1222 dose. The rearrangement joins TRBV6-1 to TRBJ1-2; 7 bases agree with TRBD1. The CDR3 sequence is CASSEWDSLSYGYTF. The CDR3 region has the DNA TGTGCCAGCAGTGAGTGGGACAGCCTCTCCTATGGCTACACCTTC.